The rows below give T cell receptor beta chains drawn from one sample of a study of blood T cell repertoires in COVID-19. Clones were sequenced by immunoSEQ multiplex PCR, and TCRdb holds only the in-frame ones, with some missing. Of roughly 150,000 clones listed, about 80% are singletons. Sample: peripheral blood. The receptors here all came from a man between 65 and 85 years old with active or convalescent COVID-19. Each CDR3 is given with its conserved first and last residue. D genes are given only for firm matches. A row's size may be missing; if present it is once, few, many or a size class.

CDR3aa: CASSPKDRGPGGEKLFF
CDR3nt: TGTGCCAGTAGTCCAAAGGACAGGGGGCCAGGTGGTGAAAAACTGTTTTTT
abundance: .
v_gene: TRBV19
j_gene: TRBJ1-4
d_gene: TRBD1

CDR3aa: CASSTTTQNNEQFF
CDR3nt: TGTGCCAGCAGTACTACCACCCAAAACAATGAGCAGTTCTTC
abundance: .
v_gene: TRBV6-2/TRBV6-3
j_gene: TRBJ2-1
d_gene: .

CDR3aa: CASSYAGNYGYTF
CDR3nt: TGTGCCAGCAGTTACGCGGGGAACTATGGCTACACCTTC
abundance: .
v_gene: TRBV6-5
j_gene: TRBJ1-2
d_gene: .

CDR3aa: CASSSGQLSNQPQHF
CDR3nt: TGTGCCAGCAGCTCGGGACAGTTAAGCAATCAGCCCCAGCATTTT
abundance: .
v_gene: TRBV7-3
j_gene: TRBJ1-5
d_gene: TRBD1

CDR3aa: CATSRDIVADSYGYTF
CDR3nt: TGTGCCACCAGCAGAGATATAGTGGCGGACTCCTATGGCTACACCTTC
abundance: .
v_gene: TRBV15
j_gene: TRBJ1-2
d_gene: .

CDR3aa: CATGASGYQETQYF
CDR3nt: TGCGCCACGGGGGCTAGCGGGTACCAAGAGACCCAGTACTTC
abundance: .
v_gene: TRBV4-1
j_gene: TRBJ2-5
d_gene: TRBD2

CDR3aa: CASSPSGQTPPQHF
CDR3nt: TGTGCCAGCTCACCCTCGGGACAGACCCCTCCCCAGCATTTT
abundance: few
v_gene: TRBV18
j_gene: TRBJ1-5
d_gene: TRBD1

CDR3aa: CAWSPTMAGNTIYF
CDR3nt: TGTGCCTGGAGTCCTACCATGGCTGGAAACACCATATATTTT
abundance: .
v_gene: TRBV30
j_gene: TRBJ1-3
d_gene: .

CDR3aa: CASSRVTSGANEQFF
CDR3nt: TGTGCCAGCTCCCGAGTGACTAGCGGGGCCAATGAGCAGTTCTTC
abundance: .
v_gene: TRBV6-4
j_gene: TRBJ2-1
d_gene: TRBD2

CDR3aa: CASSRTSYNEQFF
CDR3nt: TGTGCCAGCAGTCGGACTAGCTACAATGAGCAGTTCTTC
abundance: .
v_gene: TRBV7-2
j_gene: TRBJ2-1
d_gene: TRBD2

CDR3aa: CSVEKGQGGDTQYF
CDR3nt: TGCAGCGTTGAGAAGGGACAGGGGGGGGATACGCAGTATTTT
abundance: .
v_gene: TRBV29-1
j_gene: TRBJ2-3
d_gene: TRBD1

CDR3aa: CASSYGQGRETQYF
CDR3nt: TGTGCCAGCAGCTACGGACAGGGGAGGGAGACCCAGTACTTC
abundance: .
v_gene: TRBV11-2
j_gene: TRBJ2-5
d_gene: TRBD1

CDR3aa: CASSPGGDRDRPYEQYF
CDR3nt: TGTGCCAGCTCACCAGGGGGAGACCGGGACAGGCCCTACGAGCAGTACTTC
abundance: once
v_gene: TRBV18
j_gene: TRBJ2-7
d_gene: TRBD1

CDR3aa: CASIRPGGNTEAFF
CDR3nt: TGTGCCAGCATCCGTCCGGGGGGGAACACTGAAGCTTTCTTT
abundance: few
v_gene: TRBV2
j_gene: TRBJ1-1
d_gene: .

CDR3aa: CASSEQGFRTDTQYF
CDR3nt: TGTGCCAGCAGCGAACAGGGGTTTCGCACAGATACGCAGTATTTT
abundance: .
v_gene: TRBV6-4
j_gene: TRBJ2-3
d_gene: TRBD1

CDR3aa: CASMGVRENNEQFF
CDR3nt: TGTGCCAGCATGGGCGTCAGGGAAAACAATGAGCAGTTCTTC
abundance: .
v_gene: TRBV6-5
j_gene: TRBJ2-1
d_gene: .

CDR3aa: CASSPTGQLNYGYTF
CDR3nt: TGTGCCAGCAGCCCTACCGGACAGCTCAACTATGGCTACACCTTC
abundance: .
v_gene: TRBV7-2
j_gene: TRBJ1-2
d_gene: .

CDR3aa: CASSLYSATGELFF
CDR3nt: TGTGCCAGCAGCTTGTATAGCGCCACCGGGGAGCTGTTTTTT
abundance: .
v_gene: TRBV7-3
j_gene: TRBJ2-2
d_gene: .

CDR3aa: CASNWQGENIQYF
CDR3nt: TGTGCCAGCAATTGGCAGGGTGAAAACATTCAGTACTTC
abundance: .
v_gene: TRBV9
j_gene: TRBJ2-4
d_gene: .

CDR3aa: CAWRGQGISYEQYF
CDR3nt: TGTGCCTGGAGGGGACAGGGTATTTCCTACGAGCAGTACTTC
abundance: few
v_gene: TRBV30
j_gene: TRBJ2-7
d_gene: TRBD1

CDR3aa: CATSRDLRRGFTDTQYF
CDR3nt: TGTGCCACCAGCAGAGATTTGCGGCGGGGCTTCACAGATACGCAGTATTTT
abundance: .
v_gene: TRBV15
j_gene: TRBJ2-3
d_gene: .

CDR3aa: CASRGTINWGELFF
CDR3nt: TGTGCCAGCAGAGGGACTATTAACTGGGGGGAGCTGTTTTTT
abundance: many
v_gene: TRBV2
j_gene: TRBJ2-2
d_gene: TRBD2

CDR3aa: CASSVVEGNSPLHF
CDR3nt: TGTGCCAGCAGCGTAGTGGAGGGTAATTCACCCCTCCACTTT
abundance: .
v_gene: TRBV9
j_gene: TRBJ1-6
d_gene: .

CDR3aa: CASTRKEFTDTQYF
CDR3nt: TGTGCCAGCACACGAAAGGAGTTCACAGATACGCAGTATTTT
abundance: .
v_gene: TRBV6-5
j_gene: TRBJ2-3
d_gene: .

CDR3aa: CASSPPGQARWEQYF
CDR3nt: TGTGCCAGCTCACCCCCGGGACAGGCGAGGTGGGAGCAGTACTTC
abundance: .
v_gene: TRBV18
j_gene: TRBJ2-7
d_gene: TRBD1

CDR3aa: CASSPGPSGSYEQYF
CDR3nt: TGTGCCAGCAGTCCAGGGCCTAGCGGCTCCTACGAGCAGTACTTC
abundance: .
v_gene: TRBV9
j_gene: TRBJ2-7
d_gene: TRBD2

CDR3aa: CASSLRNYGYTF
CDR3nt: TGTGCCAGCAGTTTACGGAACTATGGCTACACCTTC
abundance: .
v_gene: TRBV28
j_gene: TRBJ1-2
d_gene: .

CDR3aa: CAWSVPPGGGYTF
CDR3nt: TGTGCCTGGAGTGTACCCCCCGGGGGAGGCTACACCTTC
abundance: .
v_gene: TRBV30
j_gene: TRBJ1-2
d_gene: .

CDR3aa: CASSPGGRYEQYF
CDR3nt: TGTGCCAGTAGTCCAGGGGGGCGATACGAGCAGTACTTC
abundance: .
v_gene: TRBV19
j_gene: TRBJ2-7
d_gene: .

CDR3aa: CASSLVTGAGTDTQYF
CDR3nt: TGTGCCAGCAGCTTGGTAACAGGGGCTGGCACAGATACGCAGTATTTT
abundance: .
v_gene: TRBV7-6
j_gene: TRBJ2-3
d_gene: TRBD1

CDR3aa: CSVGAPDQPGTSGRAETDTQYF
CDR3nt: TGCAGCGTCGGGGCCCCCGATCAGCCCGGGACTAGCGGGAGGGCCGAGACAGATACGCAGTATTTT
abundance: .
v_gene: TRBV29-1
j_gene: TRBJ2-3
d_gene: TRBD2